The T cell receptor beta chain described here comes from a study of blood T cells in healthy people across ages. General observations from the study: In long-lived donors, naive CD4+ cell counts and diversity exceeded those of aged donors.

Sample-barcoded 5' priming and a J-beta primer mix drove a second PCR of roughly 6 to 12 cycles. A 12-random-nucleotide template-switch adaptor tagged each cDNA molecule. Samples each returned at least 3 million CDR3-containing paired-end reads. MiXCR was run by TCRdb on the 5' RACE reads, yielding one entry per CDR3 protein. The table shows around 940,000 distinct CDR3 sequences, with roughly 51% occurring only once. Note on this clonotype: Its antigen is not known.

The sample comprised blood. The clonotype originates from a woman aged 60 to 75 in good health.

The CDR3 here is CASSERASLGGADTQYF. In DNA, the CDR3 is TGCGCCAGCAGCGAAAGGGCCTCCCTCGGTGGGGCAGATACGCAGTATTTT. The chain recombines TRBV4-1 with TRBJ2-3; D is uncertain. The CDR3 runs 17 residues. Germline CDR1 and CDR2: MGHRA and YSYEKL. V was clipped by 5 bases and J by 4 bases, with 22 bases between them.